This T cell receptor (beta chain) was identified in a study of T and B cells in COVID-19 patients. About the study: Blood was sampled from COVID-19 patients who were either actively infected or recovered. Recovered patients mostly had mild to moderate COVID-19 managed as outpatients. Critical illness requiring mechanical ventilation or extracorporeal membrane oxygenation affected about 55% of the roughly 20 active-infection patients.

Blood genomic DNA input for TRB amplification was about 240-500 ng. Multiplex PCR with BIOMED2 TRB-A/B primer pools amplified TRB rearrangements. TCRdb analysed the multiplex PCR reads with MiXCR anew, one entry per CDR3 protein. This table has more than 3,000 distinct CDR3 sequences, roughly 23% appearing once. Notes on this clonotype: Its antigen is not known.

Study-level results: Highly clonal in active COVID-19, TRB repertoires exceeded healthy-donor diversity and richness at recovery.

With 2 bases removed from V and 2 bases from J, the gap between germline ends came to 7 bases. In germline, CDR1 is LGHNA, CDR2 YSLEER. The CDR3 has 14 amino acids. This TCR was sampled from a human donor with active COVID-19. The rearrangement uses TRBV4-3 and TRBJ1-5; D remains ambiguous. The specimen sequenced was blood. DNA of the CDR3: TGCGCCAGCAGCCAAACAACGGGCAATCAGCCCCAGCATTTT. Its protein product is CASSQTTGNQPQHF.